This T cell receptor (beta chain) came from a study of blood T cell repertoires in COVID-19. About the study: Sources were T cells, B-cell-depleted T cells, or PBMCs; the material itself was cDNA or gDNA.

The table came from immunoSEQ multiplex PCR; TCRdb's copy has only in-frame clones and leaves some out. This table holds about 63,000 clones, around 90% found once. Germline values: CDR1 GTSNPN, CDR2 SVGIG (reference sequence). V shed 4 bases and J shed 2 bases, with 6 bases lying between them. The CDR3 loop spans 12 amino acids. The sample comprised peripheral blood. The chain has TRBV30 and TRBJ1-3; TRBD1 might be the D (6 bases). The source of this sequence is a human donor in a cohort sampled during active COVID-19. Here the CDR3 DNA reads TGTGCCTGGAACAGGGCTGGAAACACCATATATTTT. Protein: CAWNRAGNTIYF.